This record covers a single T cell receptor beta chain. The antigen remains undetermined. The sample comes from a study of PD-1 blockade in classical Hodgkin lymphoma. Study-level information: Patients got intravenous nivolumab 3 mg/kg every 2 weeks.

Study observations and caveats: The study found that TCR diversity rose significantly by C4D1 in CD4+ but not CD8+ cells. Relapsed/refractory patients reportedly had the lowest baseline TCR diversity, below newly diagnosed patients, who were below healthy donors. Partial responders and progressors had significantly lower baseline TCR diversity.

TCRdb's copy holds only in-frame clones and misses some; the assay was immunoSEQ multiplex PCR. This sample has 90,000 or so clones, with 92% found just once. Brentuximab vedotin exposure varied, and every patient relapsed after autologous stem cell transplantation. This receptor was obtained from a human donor with classical Hodgkin lymphoma. The material sequenced was peripheral blood mononuclear cells (PBMCs), taken before the second cycle of nivolumab.

CDR3: CASNTDYSYNEQFF. CDR3 sequence (DNA): TGCGCCAGCAACACGGACTACTCCTACAATGAGCAGTTCTTC. This chain uses TRBV5-1 with TRBJ2-1, with D tentatively TRBD2 (6 bases). The germline V gene has CDR1 SGHRS and CDR2 YFSETQ. Trimming removed 6 bases at V and 0 bases at J, with 10 bases between. This CDR3 has 14 amino acids.